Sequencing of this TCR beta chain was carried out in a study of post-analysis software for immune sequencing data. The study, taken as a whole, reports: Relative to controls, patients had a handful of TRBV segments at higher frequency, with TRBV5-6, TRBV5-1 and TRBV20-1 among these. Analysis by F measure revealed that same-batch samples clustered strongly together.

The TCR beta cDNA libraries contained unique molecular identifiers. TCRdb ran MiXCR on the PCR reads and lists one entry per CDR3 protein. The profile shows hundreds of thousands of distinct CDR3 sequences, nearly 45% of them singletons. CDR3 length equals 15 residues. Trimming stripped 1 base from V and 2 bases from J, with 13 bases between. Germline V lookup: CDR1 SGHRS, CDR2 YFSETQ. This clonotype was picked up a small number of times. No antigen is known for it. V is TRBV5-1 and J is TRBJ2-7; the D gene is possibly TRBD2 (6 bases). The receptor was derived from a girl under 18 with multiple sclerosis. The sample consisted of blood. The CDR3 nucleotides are TGCGCCAGCAGCTTGTTCGGGAGACCCACCTACGAGCAGTACTTC. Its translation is CASSLFGRPTYEQYF.